Presented here are 17 T cell receptor beta chains from one specimen sequenced in a study of cytomegalovirus exposure and HLA in healthy donors. A multiplex PCR was run with 60 Vbeta primers and 13 Jbeta primers. Profiling relied on immunoSEQ multiplex PCR, and the TCRdb table lists in-frame clones only, not all of them. This table holds about 160,000 clones, 80% found once. The source material was PBMCs. The receptors stem from a male donor in good health and CMV-seropositive.

The CDR3 loop reads CASKAGEGPYEQYF. In nucleotides, the CDR3 is TGTGCCAGCAAAGCGGGGGAAGGGCCCTACGAGCAGTACTTC. The chain carries TRBV18 and TRBJ2-7, with TRBD2 identical over 8 bases. The V gene's germline CDR1 is KGHSH and CDR2 LQKENI. The CDR3 is made up of 14 amino acids. With V trimmed by 8 bases and J by 2 bases, 8 bases remained unmatched. Full variable domain (missing parts from reference TRBV18 and TRBJ2-7): NAGVMQNPRHLVRRRGQEARLRCSPMKGHSHVYWYRQLPEEGLKFMVYLQKENIIDESGMPKERFSAEFPKEGPSILRIQQVVRGDSAAYFCASKAGEGPYEQYFGPGTRLTVT.

This chain links TRBV5-1 with TRBJ2-7; TRBD1 aligns across 7 bases. Germline V gene sequence: CDR1 SGHRS, CDR2 YFSETQ. With 10 bases clipped from V and 0 bases from J, the junction kept 7 bases outside the gene matches. This CDR3 is built from 13 residues. CDR3: CASAGDSSYEQYF. The CDR3 DNA reads as TGCGCCTCCGCCGGGGACAGCTCCTACGAGCAGTACTTC. Looking up the rest from reference TRBV5-1 and TRBJ2-7 gives the full variable domain: KAGVTQTPRYLIKTRGQQVTLSCSPISGHRSVSWYQQTPGQGLQFLFEYFSETQRNKGNFPGRFSGRQFSNSRSEMNVSTLELGDSALYLCASAGDSSYEQYFGPGTRLTVT.

This rearrangement joins TRBV7-9 to TRBJ2-5; the D gene is possibly TRBD2 (5 bases). Germline CDR1 is SEHNR and CDR2 is FQNEAQ (reference sequence). Trimming took off 5 bases at V and 1 base at J, with 5 bases between the two ends. This CDR3 region has 12 residues. The CDR3: CASSRGQETQYF. The CDR3 DNA sequence: TGTGCCAGCAGCCGGGGCCAAGAGACCCAGTACTTC.

The V call is TRBV7-9, the J call TRBJ1-4; weak D call: TRBD1 (6 bases). The CDR3 covers 14 residues. Germline CDR1 is SEHNR and CDR2 is FQNEAQ (reference sequence). The germline V and J ends were trimmed by 3 bases and 8 bases, with 13 bases remaining between them. The CDR3 here is CASSFRTDGEKLFF. The CDR3 region has the DNA TGTGCCAGCAGCTTTCGGACAGACGGGGAAAAACTGTTTTTT.

This chain connects TRBV28 to TRBJ2-7; D is uncertain. The germline V and J ends were trimmed by 5 bases and 4 bases, with 9 bases remaining between them. This CDR3 is 12 amino acids long. CDR1 MDHEN and CDR2 SYDVKM come from the germline V gene. The CDR3 bases are TGTGCCAGCAGTGCACTGAGATACGAGCAGTACTTC. It translates to CASSALRYEQYF.

This clone was found once. The chain uses TRBV6-4 and TRBJ1-2, with D possibly being TRBD1 (6 bases). The CDR3 runs to 12 residues. The V gene's germline CDR1 is MRHNA and CDR2 SNTAGT. V gave up 6 bases and J gave up 2 bases, with 7 bases separating them. In DNA form, the CDR3 reads TGTGCCAGCAGGCAGGGGAACTATGGCTACACCTTC. Protein: CASRQGNYGYTF.

This clone was found a few times. The CDR3 reads CASSPGISYEQYF. For the CDR3, the DNA is TGTGCCAGCAGCCCGGGAATTTCCTACGAGCAGTACTTC. The chain uses TRBV14 and TRBJ2-7; the D gene is possibly TRBD2 (5 bases). The CDR3 is made up of 13 amino acids. Trimming removed 4 bases at V and 1 base at J, with 8 bases between. Germline loops: CDR1 SGHDN, CDR2 FVKESK.

This clone turned up a few times. This rearrangement joins TRBV28 to TRBJ1-2; 8 bases are a match to TRBD1. This CDR3 has 14 residues. Germline assignment: CDR1 MDHEN and CDR2 SYDVKM. After removal of 10 bases from V and 4 bases from J, the junction contained 11 bases not matched to a gene. The DNA for the CDR3 is TGTGCCACCCTCCCCTCGGACAGGGTCTATGGCTACACCTTC. It translates to CATLPSDRVYGYTF.

The J gene is TRBJ2-1, the V gene TRBV19; tentatively, D is TRBD1 (7 bases). The germline gives CDR1 LNHDA, CDR2 SQIVND (reference sequence). The CDR3 runs to 14 residues. The V end lost 5 bases, the J end lost 6 bases, and 14 bases lay between the germline ends. The CDR3 sequence is CASSYQGGGNEQFF. CDR3 nucleotide sequence: TGTGCCAGTAGTTACCAGGGGGGTGGCAATGAGCAGTTCTTC.

The chain has TRBV5-1 and TRBJ2-3; 8 bases line up with TRBD1. Germline CDR1 is SGHRS and CDR2 is YFSETQ. Trimming removed 0 bases from V and 3 bases from J; junction bases left unmatched: 6. The CDR3 length is 16 residues. The CDR3 DNA sequence: TGCGCCAGCAGCTTGGGGACCGGGACAGGAACAGATACGCAGTATTTT. It is translated as CASSLGTGTGTDTQYF.

The J gene is TRBJ2-7, the V gene TRBV5-1, with 14 nucleotides matching TRBD2. V lost 3 bases to trimming and J lost 5 bases; unmatched junction nucleotides: 7. The CDR3 runs to 16 residues. CDR1 is SGHRS and CDR2 is YFSETQ in the germline V gene. CDR3 sequence: CASSSLTSGRAHEQYF. In DNA, the CDR3 is TGCGCCAGCAGCTCCCTGACTAGCGGGAGGGCCCACGAGCAGTACTTC.

The chain couples TRBV6-1 to TRBJ1-3, with TRBD1 matching over 7 bases. This CDR3 has 14 amino acids. The V segment lost 4 bases and the J segment 2 bases; nucleotides outside the gene matches: 2. The V gene's germline CDR1 is MNHNS and CDR2 SASEGT. CDR3: CASSVTGAGNTIYF. Here the CDR3 DNA reads TGTGCCAGCAGTGTAACAGGGGCTGGAAACACCATATATTTT.

This clone showed up just a few times. The chain carries TRBV2 and TRBJ2-7, with 8 bases aligning to TRBD2. Losses at the gene ends were 7 bases for V and 4 bases for J; bases not matched to a gene: 9. This CDR3 is built from 14 residues. Germline V gene data show CDR1 as SNHLY and CDR2 as FYNNEI. CDR3 coding DNA: TGTGCCAGCACCGTGGTAGCGGGACAATACGAGCAGTACTTC. Protein: CASTVVAGQYEQYF.

The rearrangement uses TRBV4-1 and TRBJ2-3, with no clear D. The CDR3 consists of 17 residues. Between the trimmed V and J ends, which lost 0 bases and 1 base, there was a span of 14 bases. Per the germline V gene, CDR1 is MGHRA and CDR2 is YSYEKL. The CDR3 DNA reads as TGCGCCAGCAGCCAAGATCCCGCGGCGGTAGGCACAGATACGCAGTATTTT. Its protein product is CASSQDPAAVGTDTQYF.

This clone has just one count. This sample includes further DNA sequences coding for the same CDR3. The chain is built from TRBV9 and TRBJ2-3, with D possibly being TRBD2 (5 bases). The germline CDR1 and CDR2 sequences are SGDLS and YYNGEE. The germline V and J ends were trimmed by 0 bases and 3 bases, with 11 bases remaining between them. The CDR3 has 15 amino acids. The CDR3 nucleotides are TGTGCCAGCAGCGTAGGGCGGGTCTTGACAGATACGCAGTATTTT. As protein: CASSVGRVLTDTQYF.

The genes are TRBV29-1 and TRBJ2-3; D is perhaps TRBD2 (5 bases). There are 12 residues in the CDR3. V was shortened by 8 bases and J by 11 bases, with 20 bases between the two germline ends. Germline-derived CDR1 and CDR2 are SQVTM and ANQGSEA. CDR3 sequence: CSYTTPRREQYF. The CDR3 DNA follows: TGCAGCTATACCACCCCCCGACGGGAGCAGTATTTT.

The chain combines TRBV11-3 with TRBJ2-1; D unclear. The CDR3 loop spans 11 amino acids. Between the trimmed V and J ends, which lost 2 bases and 9 bases, there was a span of 5 bases. Germline V gene data show CDR1 as SGHNT and CDR2 as YENEEA. CDR3 protein: CASSLRLEQFF. DNA of the CDR3: TGTGCCAGCAGCTTACGTCTTGAGCAGTTCTTC.